The next 14 T cell receptor beta chains were all read from a single sample in a study of Ad26.COV2.S vaccination and SARS-CoV-2 variants. TCRdb's copy holds only in-frame clones and misses some; the assay was immunoSEQ multiplex PCR. The repertoire holds roughly 380,000 clones, around nine tenths seen once, with around 3.6% in the top ten. Sample treatment: roughly 20 received Ad26.COV2.S at low or high dose, single or two shots; 5 received placebo; per-sample allocation not given. After the first vaccine or placebo injection, samples were drawn on day 63. The sample was peripheral blood, taken in a trial of Ad26.COV2.S vaccine versus placebo. Receptor source: a person aged 18-65 years who received the Ad26.COV2.S COVID-19 vaccine or a placebo.

This clone was counted between two and nine times. The chain joins TRBV7-2 to TRBJ1-6; TRBD1 aligns across 8 bases. Trimming at V came to 5 bases and at J to 7 bases, leaving 7 bases not matched to a gene. The CDR3 runs to 15 residues. Germline values: CDR1 SGHTA, CDR2 FQGNSA. The CDR3 DNA reads TGTGCCAGCAGCCCTTCGGCAGGGGGCAATTCACCCCTCCACTTT. Protein: CASSPSAGGNSPLHF.

This clone was counted a single time. V gene TRBV7-2 combines with J gene TRBJ1-2; 9 bases align to TRBD1. CDR1 and CDR2 from the germline V gene are SGHTA and FQGNSA. The V gene end was trimmed by 5 bases and the J gene end by 7 bases; junction bases not matched to a gene: 8. This CDR3 is built from 14 residues. The CDR3 DNA follows: TGTGCCAGCAGCCCGAACAGGGGGCTCAGTGGCTACACCTTC. Amino acids: CASSPNRGLSGYTF.

The V call is TRBV6-5, the J call TRBJ1-6, with unresolved D. The CDR3 extends over 13 amino acids. Trimming removed 4 bases from V and 8 bases from J, with 9 bases in between. Per germline, CDR1 MNHEY and CDR2 SVGAGI. CDR3 sequence: CASSSVNHSPLHF. CDR3 DNA sequence: TGTGCCAGCAGTTCGGTCAACCATTCACCCCTCCACTTT.

This sequence joins TRBV19 and TRBJ2-7; D remains unclear. The V gene's germline CDR1 is LNHDA and CDR2 SQIVND (reference sequence). V was pared by 3 bases and J by 5 bases, with 20 bases between. The CDR3 consists of 16 residues. The CDR3 DNA sequence: TGTGCCAGTAGTATTCGTCGGGTCAGCCATACCGACGAGCAGTACTTC. The encoded protein is CASSIRRVSHTDEQYF.

The chain employs TRBV7-3 and TRBJ2-1, with D perhaps matching TRBD2 (6 bases). V was trimmed by 9 bases and J by 1 base, leaving 10 bases between them. This CDR3 has 13 amino acids. Germline V gives CDR1 SGHTA, CDR2 FQGTGA. DNA for the CDR3: TGTGCCAGTGCTGGAGGGTCCTACAATGAGCAGTTCTTC. Amino acids: CASAGGSYNEQFF. The full variable domain, its missing parts supplied by reference TRBV7-3 and TRBJ2-1, is GAGVSQTPSNKVTEKGKYVELRCDPISGHTALYWYRQSLGQGPEFLIYFQGTGAADDSGLPNDRFFAVRPEGSVSTLKIQRTERGDSAVYLCASAGGSYNEQFFGPGTRLTVL.

The V call is TRBV3-1 (or the pseudogene TRBV3-2), the J call TRBJ2-1; perhaps D is TRBD1 or TRBD2 (7 bases each). The CDR3 runs 14 residues. Germline CDR1 is LGHDT and CDR2 is YNNKEL (reference sequence). Trimming removed 1 base from V and 7 bases from J, with 11 bases in between. The CDR3 reads CASSQGQGGNEQFF. DNA of the CDR3: TGTGCCAGCAGCCAAGGACAGGGAGGGAATGAGCAGTTCTTC.

The V gene is TRBV4-3, the J gene TRBJ2-1; 12 bases map to TRBD2. The CDR3 runs to 18 residues. V was clipped by 0 bases and J by 7 bases; unmatched bases: 10. Per germline, CDR1 LGHNA and CDR2 YSLEER. This CDR3 is CASSQEALAGGPENEQFF. CDR3 in DNA: TGCGCCAGCAGCCAAGAGGCGCTAGCGGGGGGGCCGGAAAATGAGCAGTTCTTC.

J is TRBJ1-2 and V is TRBV6-5, with D perhaps TRBD1 (5 bases). The CDR3 sequence is 13 residues long. Germline lookup yields CDR1 MNHEY and CDR2 SVGAGI. V shed 2 bases and J shed 6 bases, with 10 bases lying between them. In nucleotides, the CDR3 is TGTGCCAGCAGTTACGGAGGGGTAGATGGCTACACCTTC. This sequence encodes CASSYGGVDGYTF.

V gene TRBV5-1 combines with J gene TRBJ1-1, with a possible D match to TRBD1 (5 bases). The V end was cut by 0 bases, the J end by 6 bases, with 18 bases between. CDR1 is SGHRS, CDR2 YFSETQ, per germline. The CDR3 is 16 residues long. Here the CDR3 DNA reads TGCGCCAGCAGCTTGGCCATTACGGGGGACCGGGCTGAAGCTTTCTTT. This encodes CASSLAITGDRAEAFF.

V and J are TRBV11-2 and TRBJ2-2; a weak D match, TRBD2 (7 bases). This CDR3 is built from 14 residues. V was cut by 5 bases and J by 5 bases, with 12 bases left in between. Germline lookup yields CDR1 SGHAT and CDR2 FQNNGV. CDR3 amino acids: CASSPRGATGELFF. The CDR3 DNA reads as TGTGCCAGCAGCCCCCGGGGGGCGACCGGGGAGCTGTTTTTT.

The J gene is TRBJ1-1, the V gene TRBV7-2, with 8 bases that match TRBD1. V was pared by 5 bases and J by 4 bases, with 6 bases of the junction left unmatched. The germline gives CDR1 SGHTA, CDR2 FQGNSA. The CDR3 consists of 14 residues. CDR3 in amino acids: CASSKTGASTEAFF. DNA for the CDR3: TGTGCCAGCAGCAAGACAGGGGCGAGCACTGAAGCTTTCTTT.

The CDR3 here is CSVDGQGNTGELFF. Here the CDR3 DNA reads TGCAGCGTTGATGGGCAGGGGAACACCGGGGAGCTGTTTTTT. The chain has TRBV29-1 and TRBJ2-2, with TRBD1 as a possible D gene (5 bases). Germline assignment: CDR1 SQVTM and CDR2 ANQGSEA. This CDR3 comprises 14 residues. Trimming shortened V by 3 bases and J by 1 base, and 9 bases separated the two germline ends.

The chain links TRBV6-2 or TRBV6-3 to TRBJ2-3; D possibly corresponds to TRBD2 (5 bases). Germline V gives CDR1 MNHEY, CDR2 SVGEGT. This CDR3 comprises 14 residues. The germline V and J ends were trimmed by 4 bases and 4 bases, with 12 bases remaining between them. The CDR3 here is CASSSMDFADTQYF. The CDR3 nucleotides are TGTGCCAGCAGTTCCATGGACTTCGCAGATACGCAGTATTTT.

The genes are TRBV28 and TRBJ1-4; D is perhaps TRBD1 (5 bases). Germline CDR1 reads MDHEN; CDR2 reads SYDVKM. The germline V and J ends were trimmed by 7 bases and 5 bases, with 14 bases remaining between them. The CDR3 totals 14 residues. The CDR3 DNA sequence: TGTGCCAGCAAGGGGATTCAGGACAATGAAAAACTGTTTTTT. It yields the protein CASKGIQDNEKLFF.